The source of this TCR beta chain is a study of blood T cell repertoires in COVID-19. Study background: In each case, the material was cDNA or gDNA derived from T cells, B-cell-depleted T cells, or PBMCs.

V lost 1 base and J lost 8, with 21 bases in between. The length of the CDR3 is 16 residues. From germline, CDR1 is SGHRS and CDR2 YFSETQ. In the source study's methods: For nucleated cells, counts were estimated from reference gene primer amplification. The data were produced by immunoSEQ multiplex PCR, yet TCRdb's version contains in-frame clones alone and is incomplete. The V and J calls and clone size were taken over from that table, and D and trimming were inferred from the DNA. The sample consists of about 120,000 clones, around 90% of them appearing once. Specimen: peripheral blood. The chain combines TRBV5-1 with TRBJ1-2; possible D gene TRBD1, 5 bases. The clonotype originates from a human donor in a cohort sampled during active COVID-19. The CDR3 DNA is TGCGCCAGCAGCTTGCAGGGCGGAGACAGTCCGCGGGGCTACACCTTC. Amino acids: CASSLQGGDSPRGYTF.